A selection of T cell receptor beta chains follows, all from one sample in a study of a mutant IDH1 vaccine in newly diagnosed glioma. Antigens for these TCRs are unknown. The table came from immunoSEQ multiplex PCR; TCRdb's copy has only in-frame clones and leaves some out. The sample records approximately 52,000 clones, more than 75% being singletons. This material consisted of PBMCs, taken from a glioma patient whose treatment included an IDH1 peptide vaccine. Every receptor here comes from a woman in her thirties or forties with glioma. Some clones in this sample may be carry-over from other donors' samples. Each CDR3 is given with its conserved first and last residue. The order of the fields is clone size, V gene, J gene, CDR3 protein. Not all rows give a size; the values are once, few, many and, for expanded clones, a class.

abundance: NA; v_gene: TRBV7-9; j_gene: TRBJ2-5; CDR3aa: CASSARGAQETQYF
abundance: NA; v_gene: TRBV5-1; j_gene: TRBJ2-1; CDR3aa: CASSPDRPNNEQFF
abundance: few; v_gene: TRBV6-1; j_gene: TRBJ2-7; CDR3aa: CASSEGAGQAYEQYF
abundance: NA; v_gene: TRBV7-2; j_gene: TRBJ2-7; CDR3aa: CASSPVGGYGDEQYF
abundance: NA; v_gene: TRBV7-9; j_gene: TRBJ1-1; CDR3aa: CASSLAPENTEAFF
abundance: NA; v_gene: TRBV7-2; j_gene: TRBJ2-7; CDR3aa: CASSPLDIYYEQYF
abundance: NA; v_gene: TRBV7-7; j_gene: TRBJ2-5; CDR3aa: CASSLGFGGGQETQYF
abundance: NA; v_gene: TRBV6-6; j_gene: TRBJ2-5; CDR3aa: CASSSGGQPETQYF
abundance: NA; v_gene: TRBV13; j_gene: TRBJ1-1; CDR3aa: CASSPDGGTEAFF
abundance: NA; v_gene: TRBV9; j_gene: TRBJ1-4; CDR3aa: CASSPRVEGEEKLFF
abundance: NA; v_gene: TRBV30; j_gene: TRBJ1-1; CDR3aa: CAWSVQQEAFF
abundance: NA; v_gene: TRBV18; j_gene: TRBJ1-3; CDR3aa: CASSPLGTGTGNTIYF
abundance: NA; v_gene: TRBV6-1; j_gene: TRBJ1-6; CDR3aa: CASSEARLWGEGSPLHF
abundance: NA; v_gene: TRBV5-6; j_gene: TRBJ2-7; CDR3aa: CASSLAGQSYEQYF
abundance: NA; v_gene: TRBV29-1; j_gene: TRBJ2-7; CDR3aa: CSVVSLTYERYF
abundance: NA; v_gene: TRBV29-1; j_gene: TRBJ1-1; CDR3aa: CSVEPGSTEAFF
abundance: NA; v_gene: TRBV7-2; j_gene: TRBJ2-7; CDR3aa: CASSSGTRGPYEQYF
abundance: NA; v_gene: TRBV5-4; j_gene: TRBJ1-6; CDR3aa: CASSTRQGAWNSPLHF
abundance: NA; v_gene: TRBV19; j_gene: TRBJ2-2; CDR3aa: CASSSQGDGELFF
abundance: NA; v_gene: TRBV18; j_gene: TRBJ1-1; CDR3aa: CASSPDRLGQGLGTEAFF
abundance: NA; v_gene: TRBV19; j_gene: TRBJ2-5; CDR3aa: CASSKGLAGGRSQETQYF
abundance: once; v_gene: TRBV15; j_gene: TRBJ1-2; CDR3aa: CATSRGQEGYTF
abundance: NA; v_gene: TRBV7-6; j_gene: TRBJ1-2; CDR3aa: CASSRTGNYGYTF
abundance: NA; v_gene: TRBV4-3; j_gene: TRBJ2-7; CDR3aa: CASSQERLKSYEQYF
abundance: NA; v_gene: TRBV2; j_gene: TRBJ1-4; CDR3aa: CATVTGTDEKLFF
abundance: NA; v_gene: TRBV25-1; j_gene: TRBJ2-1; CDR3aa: CASSEPFRLDNEQFF
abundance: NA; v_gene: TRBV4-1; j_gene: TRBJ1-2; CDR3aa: CASSQPWTGVSSNYGYTF
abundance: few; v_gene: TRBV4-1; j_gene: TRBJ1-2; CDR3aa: CASSQETGNYGYTF
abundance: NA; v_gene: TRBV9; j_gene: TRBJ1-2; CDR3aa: CASAREGNYGYTF
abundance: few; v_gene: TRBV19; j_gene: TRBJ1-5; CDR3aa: CASSMGQYSNQPQHF
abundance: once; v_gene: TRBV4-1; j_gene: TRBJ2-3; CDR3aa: CASSPHGTSTDTQYF
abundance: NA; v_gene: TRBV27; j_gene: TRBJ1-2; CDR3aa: CASSLRGGSGVGYTF
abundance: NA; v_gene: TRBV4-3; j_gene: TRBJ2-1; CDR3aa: CASSQETRINEQFF
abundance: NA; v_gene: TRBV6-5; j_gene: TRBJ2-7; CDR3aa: CASSYWTSGGGWEQYF
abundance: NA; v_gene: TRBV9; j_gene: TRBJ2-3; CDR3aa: CASSVGAVTTDTQYF
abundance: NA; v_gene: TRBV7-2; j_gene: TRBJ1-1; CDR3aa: CASSFGPIEAFF
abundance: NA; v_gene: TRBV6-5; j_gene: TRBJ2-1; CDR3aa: CASSYSGLATEQFF
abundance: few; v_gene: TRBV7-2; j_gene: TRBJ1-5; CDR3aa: CASSLRDGYQPQHF
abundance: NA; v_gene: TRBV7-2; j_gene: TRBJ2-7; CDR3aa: CASSPLAGAELEQYF
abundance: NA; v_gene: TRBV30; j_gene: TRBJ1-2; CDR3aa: CAWKLGQLNYGYTF
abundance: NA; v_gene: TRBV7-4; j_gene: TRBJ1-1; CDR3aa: CASSLEAFF
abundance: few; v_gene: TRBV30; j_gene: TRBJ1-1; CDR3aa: CAWSVSKVAFF
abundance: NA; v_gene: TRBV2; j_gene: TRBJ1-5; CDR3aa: CASSEVGPVQHF
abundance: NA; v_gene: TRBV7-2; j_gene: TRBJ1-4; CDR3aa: CASSLVGLNEKLFF
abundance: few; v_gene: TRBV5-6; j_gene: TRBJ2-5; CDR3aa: CASSWMQETQYF
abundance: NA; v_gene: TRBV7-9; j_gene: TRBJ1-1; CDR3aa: CASSKVGTEAFF
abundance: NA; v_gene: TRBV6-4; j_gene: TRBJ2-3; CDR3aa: CASSGRRGDTQYF